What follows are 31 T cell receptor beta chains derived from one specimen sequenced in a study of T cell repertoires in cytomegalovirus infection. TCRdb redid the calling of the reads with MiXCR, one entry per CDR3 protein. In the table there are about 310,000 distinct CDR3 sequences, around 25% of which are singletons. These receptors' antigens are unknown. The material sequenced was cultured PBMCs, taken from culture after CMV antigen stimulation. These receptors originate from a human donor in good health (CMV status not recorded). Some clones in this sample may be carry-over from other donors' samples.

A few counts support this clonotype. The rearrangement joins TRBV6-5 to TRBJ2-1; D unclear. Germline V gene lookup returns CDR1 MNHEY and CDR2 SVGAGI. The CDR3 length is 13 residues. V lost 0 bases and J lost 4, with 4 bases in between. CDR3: CASSYSGYNEQFF. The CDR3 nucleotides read TGTGCCAGCAGTTACTCCGGTTACAATGAGCAGTTCTTC.

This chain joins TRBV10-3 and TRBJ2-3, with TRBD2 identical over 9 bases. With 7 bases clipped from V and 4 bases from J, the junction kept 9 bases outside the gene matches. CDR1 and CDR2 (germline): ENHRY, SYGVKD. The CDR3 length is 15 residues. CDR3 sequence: CAITPGVAGADTQYF. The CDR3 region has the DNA TGTGCCATCACCCCAGGGGTAGCGGGAGCAGATACGCAGTATTTT.

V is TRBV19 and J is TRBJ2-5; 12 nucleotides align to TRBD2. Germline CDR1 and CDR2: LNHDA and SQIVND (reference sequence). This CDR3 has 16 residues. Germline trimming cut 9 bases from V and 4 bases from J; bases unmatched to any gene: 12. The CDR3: CASGRLAGANRETQYF. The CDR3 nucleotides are TGTGCCAGCGGGAGACTAGCGGGAGCCAATCGAGAGACCCAGTACTTC.

The CDR3 sequence: CATSRDRGFSLAAEAFF. The CDR3 coding sequence is TGTGCCACCAGCAGAGATCGTGGTTTCTCGTTAGCGGCTGAAGCTTTCTTT. The V and J genes are TRBV15 and TRBJ1-1; D not certain. The V and J ends lost 0 bases and 6 bases respectively, with 20 bases between them. CDR3 length: 17 amino acids. Germline assignment: CDR1 LNHNV and CDR2 YYDKDF (reference sequence).

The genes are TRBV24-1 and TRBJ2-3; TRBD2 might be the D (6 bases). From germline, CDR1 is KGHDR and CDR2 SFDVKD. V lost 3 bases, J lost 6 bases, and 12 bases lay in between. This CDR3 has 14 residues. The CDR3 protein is CATSDPGGPDTQYF. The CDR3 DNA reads TGTGCCACCAGTGATCCCGGAGGGCCGGATACGCAGTATTTT.

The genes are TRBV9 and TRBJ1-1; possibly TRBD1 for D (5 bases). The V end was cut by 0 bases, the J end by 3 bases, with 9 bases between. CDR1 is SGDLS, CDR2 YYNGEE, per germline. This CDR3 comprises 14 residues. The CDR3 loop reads CASSVALGDTEAFF. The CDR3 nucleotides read TGTGCCAGCAGCGTAGCTCTAGGGGACACTGAAGCTTTCTTT.

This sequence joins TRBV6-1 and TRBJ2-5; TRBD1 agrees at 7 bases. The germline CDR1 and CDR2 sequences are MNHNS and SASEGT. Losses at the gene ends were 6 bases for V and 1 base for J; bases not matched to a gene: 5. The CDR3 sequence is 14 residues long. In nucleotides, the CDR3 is TGTGCCAGCAGAGGGACAGCTTCCCAAGAGACCCAGTACTTC. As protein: CASRGTASQETQYF.

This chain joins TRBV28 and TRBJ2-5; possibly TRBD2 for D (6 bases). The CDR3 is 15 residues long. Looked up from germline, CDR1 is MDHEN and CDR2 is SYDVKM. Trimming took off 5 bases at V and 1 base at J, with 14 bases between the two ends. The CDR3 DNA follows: TGTGCCAGCAGTCCGCGGGACGGCTTCCAAGAGACCCAGTACTTC. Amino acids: CASSPRDGFQETQYF.

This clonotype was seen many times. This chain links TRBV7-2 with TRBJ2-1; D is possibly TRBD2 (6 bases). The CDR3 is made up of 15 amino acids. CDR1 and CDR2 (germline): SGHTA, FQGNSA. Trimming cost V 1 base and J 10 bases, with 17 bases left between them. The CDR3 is CASSLVLAGSREQFF. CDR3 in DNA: TGTGCCAGCAGCTTAGTGCTGGCCGGGAGTAGGGAGCAGTTCTTC.

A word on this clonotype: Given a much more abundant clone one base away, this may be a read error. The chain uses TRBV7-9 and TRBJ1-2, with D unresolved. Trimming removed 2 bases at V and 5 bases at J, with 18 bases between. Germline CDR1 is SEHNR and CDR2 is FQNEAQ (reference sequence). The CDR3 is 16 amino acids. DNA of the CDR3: TGTGCCAGCAGCTTACAGATGTCAGGAACCACTTATGGCTACACCTTC. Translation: CASSLQMSGTTYGYTF.

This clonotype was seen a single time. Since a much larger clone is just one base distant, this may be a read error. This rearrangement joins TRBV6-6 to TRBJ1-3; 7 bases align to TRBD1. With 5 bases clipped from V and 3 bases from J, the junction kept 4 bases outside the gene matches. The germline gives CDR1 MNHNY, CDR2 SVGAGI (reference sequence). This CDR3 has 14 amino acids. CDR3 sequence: CASSRQGGGNTIYF. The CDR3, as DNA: TGTGCCAGCAGTCGACAGGGTGGTGGAAACACCATATATTTT.

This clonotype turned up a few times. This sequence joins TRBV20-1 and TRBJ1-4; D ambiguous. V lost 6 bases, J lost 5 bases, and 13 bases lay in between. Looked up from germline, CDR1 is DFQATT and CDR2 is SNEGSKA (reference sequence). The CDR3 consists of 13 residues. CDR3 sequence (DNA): TGCAGTGCCATGGACCCGAGGAATGAAAAACTGTTTTTT. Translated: CSAMDPRNEKLFF.

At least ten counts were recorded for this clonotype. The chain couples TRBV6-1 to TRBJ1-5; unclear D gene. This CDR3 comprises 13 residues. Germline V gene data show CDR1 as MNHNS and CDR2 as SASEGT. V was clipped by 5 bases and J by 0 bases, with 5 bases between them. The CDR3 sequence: CASSSNSNQPQHF. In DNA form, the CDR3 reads TGTGCCAGCAGTTCAAATAGCAATCAGCCCCAGCATTTT.

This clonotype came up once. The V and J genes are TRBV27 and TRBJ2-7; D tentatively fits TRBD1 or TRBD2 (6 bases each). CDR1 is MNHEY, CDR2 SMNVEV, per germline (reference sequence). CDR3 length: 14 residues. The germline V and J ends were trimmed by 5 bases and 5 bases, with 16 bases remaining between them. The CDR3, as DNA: TGTGCCAGCAGTGCTCAACTCGGGGGCGACGAGCAGTACTTC. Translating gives CASSAQLGGDEQYF.

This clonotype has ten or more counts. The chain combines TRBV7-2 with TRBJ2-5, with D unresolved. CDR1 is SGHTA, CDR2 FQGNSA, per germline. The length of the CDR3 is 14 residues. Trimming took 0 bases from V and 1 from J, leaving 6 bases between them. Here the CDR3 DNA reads TGTGCCAGCAGCTTAGCTAGCCGCCAAGAGACCCAGTACTTC. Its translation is CASSLASRQETQYF.

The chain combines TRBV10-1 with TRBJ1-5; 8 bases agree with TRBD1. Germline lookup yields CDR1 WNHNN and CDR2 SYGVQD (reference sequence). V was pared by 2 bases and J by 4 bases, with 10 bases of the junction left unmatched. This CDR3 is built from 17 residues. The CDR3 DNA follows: TGCGCCAGCAGTGAGGGAGCAGACAGGGGACGAAATCAGCCCCAGCATTTT. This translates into CASSEGADRGRNQPQHF.

The CDR3 reads CASSQHRETQYF. In DNA form, the CDR3 reads TGCGCCAGCAGCCAACATAGGGAGACCCAGTACTTC. The rearrangement joins TRBV4-3 to TRBJ2-5, with D uncertain. Germline CDR1 reads LGHNA; CDR2 reads YSLEER. The length of the CDR3 is 12 residues. V gave up 2 bases and J gave up 5 bases, with 6 bases separating them.

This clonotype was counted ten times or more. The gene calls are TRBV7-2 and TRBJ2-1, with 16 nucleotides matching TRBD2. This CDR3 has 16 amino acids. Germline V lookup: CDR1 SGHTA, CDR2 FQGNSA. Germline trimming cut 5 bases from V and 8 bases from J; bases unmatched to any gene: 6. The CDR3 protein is CASSTGTSGRGDEQFF. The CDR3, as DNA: TGTGCCAGCAGCACCGGGACTAGCGGGAGGGGAGATGAGCAGTTCTTC.

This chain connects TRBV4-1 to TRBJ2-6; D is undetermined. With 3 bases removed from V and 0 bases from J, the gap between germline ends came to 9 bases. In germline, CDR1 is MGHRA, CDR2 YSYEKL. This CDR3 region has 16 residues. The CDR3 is CASSHAHLSGANVLTF. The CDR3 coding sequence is TGCGCCAGCAGCCACGCTCACCTCTCTGGGGCCAACGTCCTGACTTTC.

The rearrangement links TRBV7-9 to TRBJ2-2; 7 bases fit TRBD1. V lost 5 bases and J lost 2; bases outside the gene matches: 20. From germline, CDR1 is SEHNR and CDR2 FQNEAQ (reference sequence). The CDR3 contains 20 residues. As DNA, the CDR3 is TGTGCCAGCAGCCGAGGAACGGGACAGCGCAGAAAAGAAAACACCGGGGAGCTGTTTTTT. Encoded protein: CASSRGTGQRRKENTGELFF.

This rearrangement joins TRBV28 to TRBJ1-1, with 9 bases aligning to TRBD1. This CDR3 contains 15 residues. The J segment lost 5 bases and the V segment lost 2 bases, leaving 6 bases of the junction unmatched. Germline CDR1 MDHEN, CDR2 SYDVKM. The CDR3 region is CASSLTGQGGTEAFF. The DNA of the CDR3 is TGTGCCAGCAGTTTAACGGGACAGGGAGGGACTGAAGCTTTCTTT.

The CDR3 DNA reads TGTGCCAGCAGCATTACGGGGTCTGAAGCTTTCTTT. This encodes CASSITGSEAFF. The chain employs TRBV27 and TRBJ1-1; D is ambiguous. The CDR3 contains 12 residues. V lost 6 bases, J lost 6 bases, and 11 bases lay in between. Germline V gene data show CDR1 as MNHEY and CDR2 as SMNVEV (reference sequence).

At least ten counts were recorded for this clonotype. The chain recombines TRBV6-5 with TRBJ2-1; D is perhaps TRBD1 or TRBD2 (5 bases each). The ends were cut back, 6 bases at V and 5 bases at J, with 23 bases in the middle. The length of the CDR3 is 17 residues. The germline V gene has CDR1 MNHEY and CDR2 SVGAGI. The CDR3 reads CASRLRGPPSLNNEQFF. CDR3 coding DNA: TGTGCCAGCAGACTACGGGGACCACCTTCCCTTAACAATGAGCAGTTCTTC.

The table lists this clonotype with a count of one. The CDR3 region has the DNA TGTGCCAGCAGCCTGACAGGGGGCCTTGAGCAGTTCTTC. Protein sequence: CASSLTGGLEQFF. The chain couples TRBV5-4 to TRBJ2-1; 10 bases line up with TRBD1. Per the germline V gene, CDR1 is SGHNT and CDR2 is YYREEE (reference sequence). The CDR3 totals 13 residues. With 4 bases clipped from V and 9 bases from J, the junction kept 4 bases outside the gene matches.

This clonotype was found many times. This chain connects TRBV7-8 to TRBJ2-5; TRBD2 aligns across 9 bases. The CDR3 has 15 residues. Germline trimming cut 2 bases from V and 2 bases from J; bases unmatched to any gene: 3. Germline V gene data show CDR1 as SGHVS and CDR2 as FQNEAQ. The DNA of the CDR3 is TGTGCCAGCAGCTTACTAGCGGGGATACAAGAGACCCAGTACTTC. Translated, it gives CASSLLAGIQETQYF. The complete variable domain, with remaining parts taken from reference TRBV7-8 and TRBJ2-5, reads GAGVSQSPRYKVAKRGQDVALRCDPISGHVSLFWYQQALGQGPEFLTYFQNEAQLDKSGLPSDRFFAERPEGSVSTLKIQRTQQEDSAVYLCASSLLAGIQETQYFGPGTRLLVL.

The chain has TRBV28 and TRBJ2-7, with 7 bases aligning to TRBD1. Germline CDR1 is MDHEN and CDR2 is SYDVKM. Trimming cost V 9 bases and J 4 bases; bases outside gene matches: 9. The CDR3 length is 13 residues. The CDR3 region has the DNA TGTGCCAGTTCAGGGGGAGTAAGATACGAGCAGTACGTC. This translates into CASSGGVRYEQYV.

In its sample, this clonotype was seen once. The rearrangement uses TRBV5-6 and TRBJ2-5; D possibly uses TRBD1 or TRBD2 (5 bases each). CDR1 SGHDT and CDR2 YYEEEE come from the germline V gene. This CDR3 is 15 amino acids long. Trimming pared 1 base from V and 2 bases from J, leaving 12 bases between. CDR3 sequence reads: CASSLMGRAQETQYF. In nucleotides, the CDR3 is TGTGCCAGCAGCTTGATGGGACGTGCTCAAGAGACCCAGTACTTC.

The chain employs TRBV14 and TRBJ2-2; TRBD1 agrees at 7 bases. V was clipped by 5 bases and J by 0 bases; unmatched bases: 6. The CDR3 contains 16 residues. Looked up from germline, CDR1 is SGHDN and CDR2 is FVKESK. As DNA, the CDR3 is TGTGCCAGCAGCATAAGGACAGGCACGAACACCGGGGAGCTGTTTTTT. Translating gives CASSIRTGTNTGELFF.

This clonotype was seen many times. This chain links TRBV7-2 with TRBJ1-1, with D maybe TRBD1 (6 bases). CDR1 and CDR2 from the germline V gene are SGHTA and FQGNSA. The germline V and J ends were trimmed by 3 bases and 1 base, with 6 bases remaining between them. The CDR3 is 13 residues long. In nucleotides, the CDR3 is TGTGCCAGCAGCTTGACAGGGAACACTGAAGCTTTCTTT. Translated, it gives CASSLTGNTEAFF.

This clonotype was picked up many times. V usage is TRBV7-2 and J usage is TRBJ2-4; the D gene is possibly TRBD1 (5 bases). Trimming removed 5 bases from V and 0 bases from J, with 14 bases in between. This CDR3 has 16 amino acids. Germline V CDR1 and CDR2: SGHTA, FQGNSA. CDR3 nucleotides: TGTGCCAGCAGCCCAGACAGAGCTCTAGCCAAAAACATTCAGTACTTC. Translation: CASSPDRALAKNIQYF. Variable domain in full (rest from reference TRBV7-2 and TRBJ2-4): GAGVSQSPSNKVTEKGKDVELRCDPISGHTALYWYRQSLGQGLEFLIYFQGNSAPDKSGLPSDRFSAERTGGSVSTLTIQRTQQEDSAVYLCASSPDRALAKNIQYFGAGTRLSVL.

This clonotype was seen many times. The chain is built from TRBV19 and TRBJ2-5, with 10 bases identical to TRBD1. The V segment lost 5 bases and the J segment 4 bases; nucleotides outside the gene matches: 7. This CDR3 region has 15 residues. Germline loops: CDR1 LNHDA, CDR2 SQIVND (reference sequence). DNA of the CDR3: TGTGCCAGTAGTCCCCGGGACAGGGGTGGAGAGACCCAGTACTTC. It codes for CASSPRDRGGETQYF.